Sequencing of this T cell receptor beta chain was carried out in a study of CD8 T cells in Susac syndrome. Study context: When blood was drawn, the patients with Susac syndrome were therapy-naive, on corticosteroids, or on intravenous immunoglobulin alone.

Study-level points and caveats: The total CD8+ repertoires contained about 15 Susac-specific public clones, and the CD8+ TEMRA repertoires contained 5 or 6. An acknowledgment was made by the study that its TCR sequencing and HLA analysis involved relatively few individuals.

Notes on this clonotype: Its antigen is not known. With a much larger clone just one base away, this may be a read error.

RNA totalling about 0.5 to 1 ug underwent reverse transcription with random hexamers. TCR beta CDR3 was amplified by immunoSEQ multiplex PCR. This amplification extended across 54 Vbeta and 13 Jbeta segments. Using its own MiXCR run on the immunoSEQ multiplex PCR reads, TCRdb lists one record per CDR3 protein. Altogether approximately 190,000 distinct CDR3 sequences are present, 85% to 95% being singletons, with the ten largest covering around 0.16%. The CDR3 consists of 13 residues. V lost 4 bases and J 2 bases, leaving 6 bases between the germline ends. Germline CDR1 MNHEY, CDR2 SMNVEV (reference sequence).

The sample comprised CD8+ T cells from PBMCs. The J gene is TRBJ1-5, the V gene TRBV27; no clear D gene. The TCR originated in a human donor with Susac syndrome. CDR3 in DNA: TGTGCCAGCAGTTGGGCCGGCAATCAGCCCCAGCATTTT. It is translated as CASSWAGNQPQHF.